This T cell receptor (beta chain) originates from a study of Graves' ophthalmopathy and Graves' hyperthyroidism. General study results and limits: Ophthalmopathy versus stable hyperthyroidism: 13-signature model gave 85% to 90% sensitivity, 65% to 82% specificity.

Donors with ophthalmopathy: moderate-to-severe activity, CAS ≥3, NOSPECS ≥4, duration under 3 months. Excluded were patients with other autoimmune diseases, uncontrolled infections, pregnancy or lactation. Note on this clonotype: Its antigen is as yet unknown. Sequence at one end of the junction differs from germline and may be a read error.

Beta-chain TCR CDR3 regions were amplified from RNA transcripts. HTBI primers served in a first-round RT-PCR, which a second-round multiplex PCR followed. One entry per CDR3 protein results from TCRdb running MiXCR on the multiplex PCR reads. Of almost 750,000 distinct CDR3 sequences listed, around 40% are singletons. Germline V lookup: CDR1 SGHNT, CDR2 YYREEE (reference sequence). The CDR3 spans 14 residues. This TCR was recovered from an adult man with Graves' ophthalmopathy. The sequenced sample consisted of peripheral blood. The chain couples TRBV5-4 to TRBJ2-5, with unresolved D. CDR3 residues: CASSLEQREETQDF. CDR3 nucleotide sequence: TGTGCCAGCAGCTTAGAACAGCGTGAAGAGACCCAGGACTTC.